This TCR beta chain was profiled in a study of T cells in Graves' hyperthyroidism and ophthalmopathy. Broader study findings: Among thyroid clonotypes expanded above 0.001, most also appeared in blood.

Germline CDR1 and CDR2: SNHLY and FYNNEI. V lost 8 bases and J lost 5, with 6 bases in between. The CDR3 sequence is 10 residues long. A note on this clonotype: Its antigen is unidentified.

RNA transcripts gave rise to amplified TCR beta CDR3 regions. HTBI primers were used for first-round RT-PCR of the TCR CDR3. One entry per CDR3 protein, called by TCRdb with MiXCR from the multiplex PCR reads. The sample includes about 130,000 distinct CDR3 sequences, approximately 20% of them seen just once. Fresh 10 ml peripheral blood yielded PBMCs. The V and J genes are TRBV2 and TRBJ2-5; D remains ambiguous. Material for sequencing was blood. The clonotype comes from a woman in her fifties or sixties with Graves' hyperthyroidism that later progressed to Graves' ophthalmopathy. The CDR3 nucleotides read TGTGCCAGCCTACTCGAGACCCAGTACTTC. Protein: CASLLETQYF.